The present TCR beta chain was sequenced within a study of T cell responses to AZD1222 COVID-19 vaccine. Profiling relied on immunoSEQ multiplex PCR, and the TCRdb table lists in-frame clones only, not all of them. The top ten hold 1% to 1.5% of the sample, which has fewer than 250,000 clones, about 92% seen once. The CDR3 contains 14 residues. The V and J ends lost 3 bases and 7 bases respectively, with 15 bases between them. Germline V gives CDR1 MDHEN, CDR2 SYDVKM. This specimen consisted of peripheral blood, obtained on day 0 of AZD1222 vaccination. The V and J genes are TRBV28 and TRBJ1-2, with D tentatively TRBD1 (5 bases). This receptor was identified in an adult in good health. Here the CDR3 reads CASSLLPVRAGYTF. The CDR3 DNA sequence: TGTGCCAGCAGTTTGCTCCCGGTCAGGGCTGGCTACACCTTC.